The clone carrying this T cell receptor (beta chain) occurred a few times. Antigen: not known. The identical CDR3 is also encoded by other nucleotide sequences in the sample. The data derive from a study of beta chain features in type 1 diabetes. Whole-study findings and limits: Type 1 diabetes patients had fewer VDJ junction insertions and more deletions. Over-representation of high TCR-expressing cells was a possible consequence of cDNA sequencing. Type 1 diabetes patients showed a moderate but significant shortening of TCRB CDR3s in all four CD4+ subsets.

Germline lookup yields CDR1 GTSNPN and CDR2 SVGIG (reference sequence). The V end was cut by 2 bases, the J end by 2 bases, with 10 bases between. The CDR3 is made up of 14 amino acids. All of the isolated RNA was reverse transcribed, so expressed TCRB transcripts were sequenced. Method: immunoSEQ multiplex PCR; TCRdb's copy keeps in-frame clones and lacks some. This table holds roughly 350,000 clones, about 11% found once. The J gene is TRBJ1-5, the V gene TRBV30, with D perhaps matching TRBD1 (6 bases). This TCR was sampled from a woman in her twenties or thirties in good health. Sequencing was done on a sample of naive CD4+ T cells from blood. The CDR3 DNA is TGTGCCTGGAGTAGGGGGGGAGGCAATCAGCCCCAGCATTTT. Amino acid sequence: CAWSRGGGNQPQHF.